Reported below is one T cell receptor (beta chain). This clonotype was detected only a few times. Its antigen target is currently unknown. The input lacks base qualities; no much larger clone sits a single base away. These data belong to a study of T cells in Graves' hyperthyroidism and ophthalmopathy (dated by TCRdb to 2018 to 2020). With respect to the entire study: Peripheral blood samples were taken at the time of initial diagnosis, prior to any treatment. The 85 to 100 discovery patients were divided at random into training and test sets in a 7:3 ratio. After sampling, hyperthyroidism patients received methimazole starting at 30 mg daily, and ophthalmopathy patients received high-dose intravenous methylprednisolone. The paper reports TCR Vbeta CDR3 sequencing of over 120 peripheral blood samples: around 45 ophthalmopathy, roughly 80 hyperthyroidism and approximately 17 progressor patients. A discovery cohort of about a hundred patients, roughly 43 with Graves' ophthalmopathy and about 58 with stable Graves' hyperthyroidism, was used to find distinguishing TCR V-J signatures. Whether ophthalmopathy could be predicted prospectively was tested in an independent validation cohort made up of roughly 19 hyperthyroidism patients plus 17 patients who later progressed to ophthalmopathy. In six Graves' hyperthyroidism patients, the study also compared T-cell repertoires from thyroid tissue with T-cell repertoires from blood. On the study overall, not on this receptor specifically: In validation, the model predicted progression to ophthalmopathy a median of roughly 6.5 months before onset, with about 64% sensitivity and nearly 75% specificity. Most expanded thyroid clonotypes (frequency above 0.001) were also found in blood, which suggests that blood repertoires may mirror thyroid immune responses. Ophthalmopathy was separated from stable hyperthyroidism by a 13 V-J signature model, with approximately 85% sensitivity and around 81% specificity obtained in cross-validation and 80%/75% obtained in testing. Sample size was not statistically predetermined, and blinding of investigators to group allocation was not performed.

Stable Graves' hyperthyroidism was defined as the absence of progression to ophthalmopathy over 18 months of follow-up. Hyperthyroidism patients were aged 18 to 65 years and newly diagnosed, with disease duration of less than 2 months. Exclusion was applied to patients with uncontrolled infections, other autoimmune diseases, pregnancy or lactation. Diagnoses were based on clinical symptoms, serum thyroxine and TRAb, thyroid ultrasound and orbital computed tomography. PBMCs were separated from approximately 9.9 ml of fresh peripheral blood using Ficoll-Paque density gradient centrifugation. Trizol reagent was used to extract total RNA, and RNA quality was then checked on an Agilent 2100 Bioanalyzer. Amplification of TCR beta CDR3 regions was carried out from RNA transcripts. The first round of RT-PCR for the TCR CDR3 was performed with the HTBI primer set and the Qiagen OneStep RT-PCR kit. The libraries were constructed in a second round of multiplex PCR and then size-selected and purified. The libraries were sequenced on an Illumina HiSeq2000 using paired-end 100 bp reads. In the authors' own workflow: SOAPnuke was used to process the raw data, with reads discarded if the reads contained adapters or uncalled bases, had a mean Phred below 15, or lacked an exact constant-primer or identifier match. High-quality paired reads were merged using COPE v1.2.5, and each unique nucleotide sequence was defined as a clonotype. MiTCR v1.1 was used to align clonotypes to the IMGT TRBV, TRBD and TRBJ reference segments. The analysis included only V-J combinations with a frequency above 0.0001, which together covered over 98% of the repertoires. The TCS score was defined as the ratio of F50 (clonal expansion) to E x V (chaos), calculated using BLOSUM62-based TCRdist between CDR3 peptides within each V-J. Welch's t-statistics and random forest reduced 514 V-J features to 10 to 15, which were used in a naive Bayes classifier (R e1071). TCRdb handled the public reads itself, with Q25 trimming in fastp and clone calling in MiXCR, and kept productive beta chains. Rows matching on CDR3 protein sequence are summarized as one entry with the most common DNA and genes. The V and J calls were determined by TCRdb, not by the authors. This sample comprises fewer than 550,000 distinct CDR3 sequences, around 14% of them detected only once. The biggest ten clones account for approximately 7.5% of the sample.

The germline V gene (reference sequence) supplies CDR1 SEHNR and CDR2 FQNEAQ. The CDR3 runs 12 residues from the cysteine to the phenylalanine. Just the 36-base CDR3 DNA is kept, in frame starting at base 1. The V and J ends are trimmed by 4 bases and 7 bases, leaving 10 bases between them. This sequence was found in a woman aged 18-29 years with Graves' hyperthyroidism. Source material: blood. The sequence joins TRBV7-9 to TRBJ1-1, with the D gene too uncertain to name. The nucleotide sequence reads as follows: TGTGCCAGCAGCTCCACTCAGAATGAAGCTTTCTTT. Its product reads: CASSSTQNEAFF.